Listed here are 21 T cell receptor beta chains from one sample, sequenced in a study of control samples from healthy donors and cancer patients. Clones were sequenced by immunoSEQ multiplex PCR, and TCRdb holds only the in-frame ones, with some missing. Among 110,000 to 150,000 clones listed, under 90% were seen once. The sample comprised blood. These receptors originate from a man aged 25-45 years in good health.

This chain uses TRBV5-3 with TRBJ2-7; no definite D call. TRBV5-3 is classed as an ORF, of uncertain function. The germline V and J ends were trimmed by 0 bases and 5 bases, with 3 bases remaining between them. This CDR3 comprises 11 residues. In DNA, the CDR3 is TGTGCCAGAAGCTTGGGCCACGAGCAGTACTTC. It is translated as CARSLGHEQYF.

The rearrangement links TRBV12-2 to TRBJ1-2; the table's D call of TRBD1 was not tested on the DNA. TRBV12-2 is a pseudogene segment. The CDR3 loop spans 20 amino acids. CDR3 loop: CASRWGRRRGRLPARLSYTF. DNA for the CDR3: TGTGCAAGTCGCTGGGGCCGTAGGCGCGGTCGGCTGCCGGCGCGCCTAAGCTACACCTTC.

The gene calls are TRBV2 and TRBJ2-1; the match to TRBD1 covers 7 bases. There are 11 residues in the CDR3. The V gene end was trimmed by 6 bases and the J gene end by 9 bases; junction bases not matched to a gene: 2. Looked up from germline, CDR1 is SNHLY and CDR2 is FYNNEI. For the CDR3, the DNA is TGTGCCAGCAGGCGACAGGGTGAGCAGTTCTTC. Translated, it gives CASRRQGEQFF.

The V call is TRBV24-1, the J call TRBJ2-2, with 9 bases lining up with TRBD1. Per the germline V gene, CDR1 is KGHDR and CDR2 is SFDVKD. CDR3 size: 18 residues. With V trimmed by 4 bases and J by 4 bases, 12 bases remained unmatched. CDR3 amino acids: CATSDHALGQGFTGELFF. CDR3 DNA: TGTGCCACCAGTGACCACGCCCTCGGACAGGGGTTCACCGGGGAGCTGTTTTTT.

The rearrangement uses TRBV30 and TRBJ1-2; D unclear. Per germline, CDR1 GTSNPN and CDR2 SVGIG (reference sequence). CDR3 size: 13 residues. The V end lost 4 bases, the J end lost 5 bases, and 14 bases lay between the germline ends. CDR3 in amino acids: CAWTEADLYGYTF. As DNA, the CDR3 is TGTGCCTGGACCGAAGCGGACCTTTATGGCTACACCTTC.

This sequence joins TRBV6-5 and TRBJ1-1; TRBD1 might be the D (6 bases). There are 13 residues in the CDR3. V was cut by 7 bases and J by 0 bases, with 9 bases left in between. The V gene's germline CDR1 is MNHEY and CDR2 SVGAGI. The CDR3 loop is CASINRVNTEAFF. CDR3 nucleotides: TGTGCCAGCATTAACAGGGTGAACACTGAAGCTTTCTTT.

The V call is TRBV7-9, the J call TRBJ2-7, with D possibly TRBD2 on 5 matching bases. The CDR3 totals 13 residues. V dropped 6 bases and J dropped 6 bases, with 15 bases sitting between them. Germline CDR1 and CDR2: SEHNR and FQNEAQ (reference sequence). CDR3 bases: TGTGCCAGCAGTGTCGCAGCGGCGCCCGAGCAGTACTTC. Translated: CASSVAAAPEQYF. Combining the CDR3 with reference TRBV7-9 and TRBJ2-7 gives the whole variable domain DTGVSQNPRHKITKRGQNVTFRCDPISEHNRLYWYRQTLGQGPEFLTYFQNEAQLEKSRLLSDRFSAERPKGSFSTLEIQRTEQGDSAMYLCASSVAAAPEQYFGPGTRLTVT.

The chain recombines TRBV27 with TRBJ2-7; weak D call: TRBD2 (6 bases). The germline V gene encodes CDR1 MNHEY and CDR2 SMNVEV (reference sequence). The CDR3 is 14 residues long. V lost 6 bases, J lost 2 bases, and 14 bases lay in between. The CDR3 coding sequence is TGTGCCAGCAGCCTCAGGCCGGGAGCCTACGAGCAGTACTTC. This translates into CASSLRPGAYEQYF.

This CDR3 is CASSSGHGTQETQYF. The DNA of the CDR3 is TGTGCCAGCAGCTCGGGACATGGAACCCAAGAGACCCAGTACTTC. The V and J genes are TRBV7-3 and TRBJ2-5; tentatively, D is TRBD1 (6 bases). Trimming removed 4 bases at V and 1 base at J, with 13 bases between. Germline V gene data show CDR1 as SGHTA and CDR2 as FQGTGA. CDR3 length: 15 amino acids.

The chain recombines TRBV7-8 with TRBJ2-7, with D unclear. The CDR3 contains 16 residues. In germline, CDR1 is SGHVS, CDR2 FQNEAQ. Trimming removed 1 base from V and 0 bases from J, with 13 bases in between. CDR3 sequence (DNA): TGTGCCAGCAGCTTAGAGGCAGGCCTTAGCTCCTACGAGCAGTACTTC. Translation: CASSLEAGLSSYEQYF.

This clone was observed a handful of times. CDR3 sequence reads: CASSRGQTNTGELFF. The DNA for the CDR3 is TGTGCCAGCAGCCGTGGACAGACAAACACCGGGGAGCTGTTTTTT. V gene TRBV7-2 combines with J gene TRBJ2-2; D might be TRBD1 (6 bases). There are 15 residues in the CDR3. Trimming pared 5 bases from V and 2 bases from J, leaving 12 bases between. Germline V gene lookup returns CDR1 SGHTA and CDR2 FQGNSA.

This rearrangement joins TRBV30 to TRBJ1-2; D unclear. Germline V gives CDR1 GTSNPN, CDR2 SVGIG (reference sequence). V was pared by 1 base and J by 3 bases, with 6 bases between. This CDR3 comprises 12 residues. CDR3 sequence: CAWSGTDYGYTF. CDR3 nucleotide sequence: TGTGCCTGGAGTGGGACGGACTATGGCTACACCTTC.

The rearrangement uses TRBV7-9 and TRBJ2-2; the D call may be TRBD1 or TRBD2 (6 bases each). The germline V and J ends were trimmed by 5 bases and 2 bases, with 15 bases remaining between them. The CDR3 totals 16 residues. Germline CDR1 SEHNR, CDR2 FQNEAQ (reference sequence). CDR3 DNA: TGTGCCAGCAGCGTCCAAGGGGGGCATAACACCGGGGAGCTGTTTTTT. This gives the protein CASSVQGGHNTGELFF.

The rearrangement uses TRBV7-9 and TRBJ2-7; D tentatively reads TRBD1 or TRBD2 (5 bases each). Germline V CDR1 and CDR2: SEHNR, FQNEAQ (reference sequence). Deletions cut 0 bases from V and 5 bases from J, with 14 bases between. The CDR3 totals 15 residues. For the CDR3, the DNA is TGTGCCAGCAGCTTAGCGCACGAGGGGAGAAACGAGCAGTACTTC. Its protein is CASSLAHEGRNEQYF.

The chain links TRBV5-1 to TRBJ1-2, with no clear D. The V end was cut by 3 bases, the J end by 8 bases, with 17 bases between. Germline-derived CDR1 and CDR2 are SGHRS and YFSETQ. The CDR3 extends over 14 amino acids. This chain's CDR3 is CASSSPRSGEGYTF. The CDR3, as DNA: TGCGCCAGCAGCTCCCCTAGATCCGGGGAAGGCTACACCTTC.

This chain connects TRBV7-9 to TRBJ1-1, with TRBD1 matching 10 bases. After removal of 4 bases from V and 2 bases from J, the junction contained 4 bases not matched to a gene. The length of the CDR3 is 15 residues. Germline values: CDR1 SEHNR, CDR2 FQNEAQ (reference sequence). In DNA, the CDR3 is TGTGCCAGCAGCTCAGGACAGGGGGTTAACACTGAAGCTTTCTTT. The encoded protein is CASSSGQGVNTEAFF.

The chain is built from TRBV7-2 and TRBJ2-7; the D gene could be TRBD1 or TRBD2 (5 bases each). Germline CDR1 reads SGHTA; CDR2 reads FQGNSA. Trimming left V 4 bases short and J 6 bases short, with 19 bases between. The length of the CDR3 is 15 residues. CDR3 amino acids: CASSSGSGIGGEQYF. CDR3 coding DNA: TGTGCCAGCAGCTCGGGGTCAGGGATCGGCGGCGAGCAGTACTTC.

CDR3 protein: CASSPDRPNEKLFF. The CDR3 DNA is TGCGCCAGCAGCCCGGACAGACCTAATGAAAAACTGTTTTTT. V and J are TRBV5-1 and TRBJ1-4; the D gene is possibly TRBD1 (6 bases). The CDR3 is 14 amino acids. V dropped 4 bases and J dropped 3 bases, with 10 bases sitting between them. In germline, CDR1 is SGHRS, CDR2 YFSETQ. Combining the CDR3 with reference TRBV5-1 and TRBJ1-4 gives the whole variable domain KAGVTQTPRYLIKTRGQQVTLSCSPISGHRSVSWYQQTPGQGLQFLFEYFSETQRNKGNFPGRFSGRQFSNSRSEMNVSTLELGDSALYLCASSPDRPNEKLFFGSGTQLSVL.

The J gene is TRBJ2-2, the V gene TRBV9; TRBD1 or TRBD2 may be the D gene (5 bases each). Per the germline V gene, CDR1 is SGDLS and CDR2 is YYNGEE. V was trimmed by 3 bases and J by 2 bases, leaving 11 bases between them. CDR3 length: 15 residues. This CDR3 reads CASSDQGVNTGELFF. The CDR3 DNA follows: TGTGCCAGCAGCGACCAGGGAGTAAACACCGGGGAGCTGTTTTTT.

CDR3 DNA sequence: TGTGCCAGCAGCGACCCAGGGGGCAAACAAGAGACCCAGTACTTC. Amino acid sequence: CASSDPGGKQETQYF. This chain links TRBV11-3 with TRBJ2-5, with TRBD1 identical over 8 bases. Germline V gives CDR1 SGHNT, CDR2 YENEEA. This CDR3 contains 15 residues. V was pared by 5 bases and J by 2 bases, with 7 bases of the junction left unmatched.

The rearrangement joins TRBV10-3 to TRBJ2-2, with 11 nucleotides matching TRBD1. J gave up 6 bases and V 6 bases, and 6 bases lay outside the gene matches. In germline, CDR1 is ENHRY, CDR2 SYGVKD. CDR3 length equals 15 residues. DNA for the CDR3: TGTGCCATCAGCCGGGACAGGGGGAGTCCCGGGGAGCTGTTTTTT. Protein product: CAISRDRGSPGELFF.